This TCR beta chain was sequenced during a study of regulatory T cells in long-lasting Graves disease. This clonotype was observed at least ten times. According to the study, TCR beta libraries were built with iRepertoire HTBI primers and CDR3-region Arm-PCR. Via MiXCR, TCRdb re-called the multiplex PCR reads, giving one row per CDR3 protein. The sample has just over 600,000 distinct CDR3 sequences, under 20% seen once. Stated time point: newly diagnosed GD, antithyroid drugs for less than 3 months. RNA extracted from PBMCs served as the sequencing template. The CDR3 contains 16 residues. Trimming took 1 base from V and 3 from J, leaving 13 bases between them. This sample was shared with a second study, whose subject was T cells in Graves' hyperthyroidism and ophthalmopathy.

The origin of this receptor is a woman in her 30s with Graves disease. Sample: peripheral blood mononuclear cells (PBMCs), taken at new diagnosis, from a patient treated with antithyroid drugs. The chain is built from TRBV12-3 or TRBV12-4 and TRBJ1-3; D not resolved. CDR3 protein: CASSLGRGVDGNTIYF. CDR3 DNA sequence: TGTGCCAGCAGTTTAGGCCGGGGAGTGGATGGAAACACCATATATTTT.